A single sample is the source of the 29 T cell receptor beta chains below, sequenced in a study of blood T cell repertoires in COVID-19. Libraries were prepared by immunoSEQ multiplex PCR; TCRdb keeps only in-frame clonotypes and omits some of them. The sample has 200,000 to 300,000 clones, around 86% seen once. The source material was peripheral blood. The source of these receptors is a woman aged 60 to 75 with COVID-19, enrolled during active disease.

Only one count was recorded for this clone. This rearrangement joins TRBV18 to TRBJ2-1; 9 bases are a match to TRBD1. CDR1 is KGHSH, CDR2 LQKENI, per germline. Germline trimming cut 2 bases from V and 4 bases from J; bases unmatched to any gene: 6. This CDR3 has 16 amino acids. This CDR3 reads CASSPVQGQGYNEQFF. The CDR3 nucleotides read TGTGCCAGCTCACCAGTCCAGGGACAGGGATACAATGAGCAGTTCTTC. Full variable domain (missing parts from reference TRBV18 and TRBJ2-1): NAGVMQNPRHLVRRRGQEARLRCSPMKGHSHVYWYRQLPEEGLKFMVYLQKENIIDESGMPKERFSAEFPKEGPSILRIQQVVRGDSAAYFCASSPVQGQGYNEQFFGPGTRLTVL.

Only a few counts were recorded for this clone. This chain links TRBV19 with TRBJ2-7; TRBD1 is a possible D gene (6 bases). The CDR3 length is 13 residues. Trimming shortened V by 6 bases and J by 2 bases, and 11 bases separated the two germline ends. Per the germline V gene, CDR1 is LNHDA and CDR2 is SQIVND (reference sequence). Written as DNA, the CDR3 is TGTGCCAGTAGGGCTCAGGGGACCTACGAGCAGTACTTC. Residues: CASRAQGTYEQYF.

The CDR3 DNA reads TGCGCCAGCAGGACAGCTAGCACAGATACGCAGTATTTT. This encodes CASRTASTDTQYF. This chain connects TRBV5-1 to TRBJ2-3; weak D call: TRBD1 (5 bases). The CDR3 has 13 residues. V lost 5 bases and J 0 bases, leaving 7 bases between the germline ends. Germline loops: CDR1 SGHRS, CDR2 YFSETQ.

This chain links TRBV4-1 with TRBJ2-7; maybe TRBD2 (6 bases). The CDR3 is 15 residues long. V was clipped by 1 base and J by 0 bases, with 10 bases between them. Germline CDR1 reads MGHRA; CDR2 reads YSYEKL. The CDR3 protein is CASSQARGNSYEQYF. The CDR3 DNA is TGCGCCAGCAGCCAAGCCCGCGGGAACTCCTACGAGCAGTACTTC.

The chain is built from TRBV20-1 and TRBJ2-7, with D possibly being TRBD1 (7 bases). The CDR3 covers 14 residues. Germline V gene data show CDR1 as DFQATT and CDR2 as SNEGSKA (reference sequence). Trimming left V 3 bases short and J 2 bases short, with 14 bases between. The CDR3 loop reads CSASFAGGTYEQYF. The DNA of the CDR3 is TGCAGTGCTAGTTTCGCAGGGGGGACCTACGAGCAGTACTTC.

The V call is TRBV7-7, the J call TRBJ2-5; 10 nucleotides line up with TRBD1. V shed 2 bases and J 7 bases; nucleotides not matched to a gene: 10. The CDR3 loop spans 16 amino acids. The germline CDR1 and CDR2 sequences are SSHAT and FNYEAQ (reference sequence). CDR3 coding DNA: TGTGCCAGCAGCTTAAATCCGACAGGGGGCCAGGGGACCCAGTACTTC. Its translation is CASSLNPTGGQGTQYF.

The rearrangement joins TRBV19 to TRBJ1-5; D might be TRBD1 (6 bases). This CDR3 has 14 amino acids. Trimming removed 9 bases from V and 7 bases from J, with 19 bases in between. Germline CDR1 is LNHDA and CDR2 is SQIVND (reference sequence). The CDR3 sequence: CASGPVWGGQPQHF. CDR3 in DNA: TGTGCCAGCGGCCCGGTGTGGGGGGGCCAGCCCCAGCATTTT.

The chain recombines TRBV24-1 with TRBJ1-3; tentative D call: TRBD1 (5 bases). The germline CDR1 and CDR2 sequences are KGHDR and SFDVKD. Trimming shortened V by 7 bases and J by 8 bases, and 17 bases separated the two germline ends. This CDR3 has 14 amino acids. The CDR3 region is CATSSGALGDTIYF. In DNA, the CDR3 is TGTGCCACCAGCAGTGGGGCCTTAGGGGACACCATATATTTT.

V usage is TRBV28 and J usage is TRBJ1-2; tentatively, D is TRBD1 (5 bases). Per the germline V gene, CDR1 is MDHEN and CDR2 is SYDVKM. V lost 6 bases, J lost 5 bases, and 7 bases lay in between. The CDR3 has 11 amino acids. In DNA, the CDR3 is TGTGCCAGCAGGACAGTTTATGGCTACACCTTC. It yields the protein CASRTVYGYTF.

CDR3 nucleotide sequence: TGTGCCAGCAGTGAAAGCGGGCAACTCTATCAGCCCCAGCATTTT. Its translation is CASSESGQLYQPQHF. This sequence joins TRBV6-1 and TRBJ1-5, with D uncertain. This CDR3 comprises 15 residues. CDR1 and CDR2 (germline): MNHNS, SASEGT. V lost 2 bases, J lost 5 bases, and 13 bases lay in between.

In nucleotides, the CDR3 is TGTGCCAGCAGCCTTAGCTACGAGCAGTACTTC. Translated: CASSLSYEQYF. The chain uses TRBV2 and TRBJ2-7; D not resolved. There are 11 residues in the CDR3. The germline gives CDR1 SNHLY, CDR2 FYNNEI. Trimming pared 6 bases from V and 3 bases from J, leaving 6 bases between.

This chain connects TRBV11-2 to TRBJ2-7; 7 bases match TRBD1. The CDR3 covers 13 residues. V gave up 5 bases and J gave up 4 bases; unmatched junction bases: 5. Germline values: CDR1 SGHAT, CDR2 FQNNGV. CDR3 DNA: TGTGCCAGCAGCACCCCACAGGGGTACGAGCAGTACTTC. Protein: CASSTPQGYEQYF.

The genes are TRBV6-5 and TRBJ1-4; 9 bases match TRBD1. Germline CDR1 MNHEY, CDR2 SVGAGI. This CDR3 is 14 amino acids long. The trim removed 6 bases at V and 5 bases at J, leaving 4 bases unmatched. This CDR3 is CASSLGTGNEKLFF. The CDR3 bases are TGTGCCAGCAGCCTAGGGACAGGGAATGAAAAACTGTTTTTT.

J is TRBJ2-3 and V is TRBV4-1; maybe TRBD2 (6 bases). Trimming cost V 3 bases and J 4 bases, with 11 bases left between them. The CDR3 runs 14 residues. Germline CDR1 MGHRA, CDR2 YSYEKL. The CDR3 nucleotides read TGCGCCAGCAGCCAGCTGGGGGGACCAGATACGCAGTATTTT. Residues: CASSQLGGPDTQYF.

The V and J genes are TRBV6-4 and TRBJ2-1; D may be TRBD2 (6 bases). This CDR3 spans 13 amino acids. Germline loops: CDR1 MRHNA, CDR2 SNTAGT. Between the trimmed V and J ends, which lost 10 bases and 6 bases, there was a span of 16 bases. The CDR3 region is CATSPSGSNEQFF. For the CDR3, the DNA is TGTGCCACGAGCCCCAGCGGGTCCAATGAGCAGTTCTTC.

J is TRBJ2-1 and V is TRBV5-1; the D gene is possibly TRBD2 (5 bases). Trimming pared 4 bases from V and 8 bases from J, leaving 25 bases between. This CDR3 has 17 amino acids. CDR1 and CDR2 (germline): SGHRS, YFSETQ. DNA of the CDR3: TGCGCCAGCAGCGTCCTGGCCCAACTAGATTTGTACGATGAGCAGTTCTTC. Translating it yields CASSVLAQLDLYDEQFF.

The chain employs TRBV19 and TRBJ1-1; D ambiguous. Germline V lookup: CDR1 LNHDA, CDR2 SQIVND (reference sequence). Deletions cut 4 bases from V and 1 base from J, with 7 bases between. This CDR3 is 13 amino acids long. CDR3 DNA sequence: TGTGCCAGTAGTAGCAGGCCGAACACTGAAGCTTTCTTT. It is translated as CASSSRPNTEAFF.

DNA for the CDR3: TGTGCCAGCAGGGGTGGTGGGGGCGCGTCCCCCTACGAGCAGTACTTC. Residues: CASRGGGGASPYEQYF. This chain connects TRBV11-2 to TRBJ2-7, with D perhaps matching TRBD1 (6 bases). The CDR3 is 16 amino acids. Looked up from germline, CDR1 is SGHAT and CDR2 is FQNNGV. The ends were cut back, 6 bases at V and 2 bases at J, with 20 bases in the middle.

The chain combines TRBV20-1 with TRBJ2-7; TRBD2 aligns across 9 bases. Germline lookup yields CDR1 DFQATT and CDR2 SNEGSKA (reference sequence). The CDR3 runs to 15 residues. V lost 3 bases and J lost 5; bases outside the gene matches: 11. Here the CDR3 DNA reads TGCAGTGCTAGTGAGGGGACTAGCTTTACCGACGAGCAGTACTTC. It is translated as CSASEGTSFTDEQYF.

The chain carries TRBV2 and TRBJ1-1; D might be TRBD1 (5 bases). Germline-derived CDR1 and CDR2 are SNHLY and FYNNEI. Trimming took 2 bases from V and 0 from J, leaving 10 bases between them. The CDR3 sequence is 15 residues long. CDR3 protein: CASSELVGVNTEAFF. DNA for the CDR3: TGTGCCAGCAGTGAATTGGTAGGGGTGAACACTGAAGCTTTCTTT.

The rearrangement uses TRBV19 and TRBJ2-2; 10 bases fit TRBD2. This CDR3 is 16 amino acids long. After removal of 6 bases from V and 4 bases from J, the junction contained 8 bases not matched to a gene. Germline CDR1 and CDR2: LNHDA and SQIVND (reference sequence). The CDR3 DNA is TGTGCCAGTAGGGAGACTAGCGGGCACTTCACCGGGGAGCTGTTTTTT. This translates into CASRETSGHFTGELFF.

This chain links TRBV19 with TRBJ2-7, with 14 bases aligning to TRBD2. Losses at the gene ends were 6 bases for V and 4 bases for J; bases not matched to a gene: 14. The CDR3 has 18 residues. In germline, CDR1 is LNHDA, CDR2 SQIVND (reference sequence). CDR3 nucleotide sequence: TGTGCCAGTAGCAGGGCCGGGACTAGCGGGAGTGGAGGGTACGAGCAGTACTTC. Protein: CASSRAGTSGSGGYEQYF.

This chain uses TRBV6-5 with TRBJ1-1, with 8 nucleotides matching TRBD1. This CDR3 is built from 14 residues. J was trimmed by 4 bases and V by 6 bases; bases with no gene match: 7. Germline V CDR1 and CDR2: MNHEY, SVGAGI. In DNA, the CDR3 is TGTGCCAGCAGCGGCGGACAGGGCGGCACTGAAGCTTTCTTT. Translating it yields CASSGGQGGTEAFF.

This clone has a single count. The chain joins TRBV18 to TRBJ1-2, with TRBD1 as a possible D gene (5 bases). The CDR3 covers 16 residues. Trimming stripped 2 bases from V and 2 bases from J, with 15 bases between. The germline gives CDR1 KGHSH, CDR2 LQKENI. This chain's CDR3 is CASSPTAGALNYGYTF. The CDR3 DNA sequence: TGTGCCAGCTCACCAACGGCTGGGGCCCTCAACTATGGCTACACCTTC.

The chain has TRBV19 and TRBJ1-2, with no clear D. The germline V and J ends were trimmed by 10 bases and 0 bases, with 6 bases remaining between them. CDR3 length: 11 residues. The germline V gene has CDR1 LNHDA and CDR2 SQIVND (reference sequence). The CDR3 sequence: CATTANYGYTF. The CDR3 DNA follows: TGTGCCACTACAGCTAACTATGGCTACACCTTC.

The chain combines TRBV4-3 with TRBJ1-5; 9 positions match TRBD1. Germline CDR1 is LGHNA and CDR2 is YSLEER. The CDR3 totals 20 residues. Unmatched junction bases numbered 13, after V lost 1 base and J lost 0 bases. The DNA of the CDR3 is TGCGCCAGCAGCCAAGCGCCTCGGACAGGGGTGCCGTATAGCAATCAGCCCCAGCATTTT. This encodes CASSQAPRTGVPYSNQPQHF.

The V gene is TRBV28, the J gene TRBJ1-5; a possible D gene is TRBD1 (6 bases). V shed 10 bases and J shed 0 bases, with 16 bases lying between them. The germline V gene encodes CDR1 MDHEN and CDR2 SYDVKM. This CDR3 region has 15 residues. CDR3 bases: TGTGCCACCGCTTCCACAGGGCTTAGCAATCAGCCCCAGCATTTT. Translating it yields CATASTGLSNQPQHF.

This clone was recorded only once. The chain links TRBV4-2 to TRBJ2-1; tentatively, D is TRBD2 (6 bases). This CDR3 spans 13 amino acids. Between the trimmed V and J ends, which lost 4 bases and 7 bases, there was a span of 11 bases. Germline V gene lookup returns CDR1 LGHNA and CDR2 YNFKEQ. The CDR3 DNA follows: TGTGCCAGCAGCCCCTGGGCGGGAAATGAGCAGTTCTTC. Amino acids: CASSPWAGNEQFF.

The CDR3 protein is CATSDLRGGIDTQYF. DNA for the CDR3: TGTGCCACCAGTGATTTACGGGGGGGCATAGATACGCAGTATTTT. The chain recombines TRBV24-1 with TRBJ2-3; 8 bases agree with TRBD2. CDR3 length: 15 residues. V gave up 1 base and J gave up 5 bases; unmatched junction bases: 4. The germline gives CDR1 KGHDR, CDR2 SFDVKD.